A single sample is the source of the 7 T cell receptor beta chains below, sequenced in a study of blood T cell repertoires in COVID-19. Assay: immunoSEQ multiplex PCR; the TCRdb copy retains only in-frame clones and omits some. The sample carries 95,000 to 150,000 clones, 80% to 90% recorded once. The sequenced sample consisted of peripheral blood. All receptors come from an older man with active or convalescent COVID-19.

Concerning this clone: This sample also contains other DNA sequences that code for the same CDR3. The gene calls are TRBV7-2 and TRBJ2-1, with 8 positions matching TRBD2. J was trimmed by 4 bases and V by 2 bases; bases with no gene match: 4. Germline V gives CDR1 SGHTA, CDR2 FQGNSA. CDR3 length: 15 amino acids. The CDR3 here is CASSLSGGSYNEQFF. In nucleotides, the CDR3 is TGTGCCAGCAGCTTAAGCGGGGGAAGTTACAATGAGCAGTTCTTC.

This chain connects TRBV11-1 to TRBJ2-3; 9 nucleotides line up with TRBD1. Per the germline V gene, CDR1 is SGHAT and CDR2 is FQDESV (reference sequence). The CDR3 has 15 amino acids. The V segment lost 5 bases and the J segment 4 bases; nucleotides outside the gene matches: 7. CDR3 nucleotide sequence: TGTGCCAGCAGCAAGGGACAGGGCTCGTCAGATACGCAGTATTTT. Translated: CASSKGQGSSDTQYF.

The CDR3 DNA reads as TGTGCCAGCAGTTACTCGCGGGACCTCCAAAATTCACCCCTCCACTTT. Its protein product is CASSYSRDLQNSPLHF. V usage is TRBV6-5 and J usage is TRBJ1-6; tentatively, D is TRBD1 (5 bases). Germline values: CDR1 MNHEY, CDR2 SVGAGI. V lost 0 bases to trimming and J lost 7 bases, with 13 bases between them. The CDR3 extends over 16 amino acids.

This chain connects TRBV6-2 or TRBV6-3 to TRBJ1-5; D possibly corresponds to TRBD1 (6 bases). Per germline, CDR1 MNHEY and CDR2 SVGEGT. Trimming removed 4 bases from V and 2 bases from J, with 9 bases in between. The CDR3 extends over 14 amino acids. The CDR3 sequence is CASSSAGGNQPQHF. Here the CDR3 DNA reads TGTGCCAGCAGTTCCGCAGGGGGCAATCAGCCCCAGCATTTT.

In its sample, this clone was seen a few times. The chain links TRBV6-2 or TRBV6-3 to TRBJ2-3; D remains ambiguous. The CDR3 has 11 amino acids. Germline V gives CDR1 MNHEY, CDR2 SVGEGT. V gave up 6 bases and J gave up 7 bases, with 8 bases separating them. This CDR3 is CASSLQYTQYF. CDR3 bases: TGTGCCAGCAGCTTACAGTATACGCAGTATTTT.

The chain carries TRBV19 and TRBJ2-5; TRBD1 matches 8 bases. The CDR3 contains 15 residues. Unmatched junction bases numbered 7, after V lost 7 bases and J lost 0 bases. CDR1 and CDR2 from the germline V gene are LNHDA and SQIVND (reference sequence). The CDR3 here is CASTFNRGDQETQYF. In nucleotides, the CDR3 is TGTGCCAGTACTTTTAACAGGGGGGACCAAGAGACCCAGTACTTC.

The V gene is TRBV10-3, the J gene TRBJ2-7; 8 positions agree with TRBD1. Germline-derived CDR1 and CDR2 are ENHRY and SYGVKD. The CDR3 spans 16 residues. V trimming: 4 bases; J trimming: 2 bases; junction bases outside the gene matches: 10. The DNA for the CDR3 is TGTGCCATCAGTGTTACCGGGACAGGCTACACCTACGAGCAGTACTTC. Translating it yields CAISVTGTGYTYEQYF.